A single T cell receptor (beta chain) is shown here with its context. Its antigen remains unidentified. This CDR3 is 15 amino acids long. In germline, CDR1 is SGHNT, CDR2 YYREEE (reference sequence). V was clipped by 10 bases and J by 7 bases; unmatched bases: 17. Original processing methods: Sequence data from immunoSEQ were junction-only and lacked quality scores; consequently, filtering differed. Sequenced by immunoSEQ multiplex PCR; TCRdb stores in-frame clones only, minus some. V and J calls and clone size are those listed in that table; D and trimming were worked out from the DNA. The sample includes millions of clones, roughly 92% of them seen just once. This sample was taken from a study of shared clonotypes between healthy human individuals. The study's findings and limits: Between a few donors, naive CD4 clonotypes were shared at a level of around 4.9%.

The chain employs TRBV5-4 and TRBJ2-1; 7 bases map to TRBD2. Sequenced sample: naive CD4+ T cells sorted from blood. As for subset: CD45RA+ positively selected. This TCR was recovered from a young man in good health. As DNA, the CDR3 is TGTGCCTCAAACCTTTACCGGGGAGGGGCTAATGAGCAGTTCTTC. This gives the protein CASNLYRGGANEQFF.